This T cell receptor (beta chain) was obtained from a study of graft-versus-host responses after intestinal transplantation. The CDR3 runs to 14 residues. V lost 0 bases and J 6 bases, leaving 10 bases between the germline ends. Germline V CDR1 and CDR2: ENHRY, SYGVKD. This table comes from immunoSEQ multiplex PCR, and its TCRdb copy is limited to in-frame clones, with some not included. The sample yields roughly 100,000 clones, about 88% seen once. Notes on this clone: Its antigen is undetermined.

The material sequenced was unstimulated CD4+ T cells sorted from spleen or lymph node cells, taken before intestinal transplant. This TCR was recovered from a human donor who received an intestinal transplant. This chain uses TRBV10-3 with TRBJ2-3; D perhaps matches TRBD1 (6 bases). The chain's CDR3 is CAISESTGSDTQYF. CDR3 bases: TGTGCCATCAGTGAGTCGACAGGTTCGGATACGCAGTATTTT.